Following are 27 T cell receptor beta chains from one sample sequenced in a study of shared clonotypes between healthy human individuals. Measured with immunoSEQ multiplex PCR; TCRdb has only the in-frame clones, and not every one. The data hold around 100,000 clones, with 67% observed a single time. Material for sequencing was memory CD8+ T cells sorted from blood. As for subset: CD45RO+ cells pooled with CCR7-negative TemRA cells. The receptors stem from a woman aged 25 to 39 in good health.

This chain links TRBV9 with TRBJ1-2, with D possibly TRBD1 on 6 matching bases. Deletions cut 4 bases from V and 5 bases from J, with 9 bases between. CDR1 is SGDLS, CDR2 YYNGEE, per germline. The CDR3 is 12 amino acids. DNA of the CDR3: TGTGCCAGCAGCCCCGGGACATATGGCTACACCTTC. Translating gives CASSPGTYGYTF.

This clone showed up many times. V and J are TRBV6-5 and TRBJ2-1; 8 nucleotides align to TRBD2. Per germline, CDR1 MNHEY and CDR2 SVGAGI. The CDR3 is 14 amino acids. Unmatched junction bases numbered 8, after V lost 9 bases and J lost 4 bases. The CDR3 is CASSREGKYNEQFF. In DNA, the CDR3 is TGTGCCAGTAGTCGGGAGGGGAAATACAATGAGCAGTTCTTC.

The chain is built from TRBV6-5 and TRBJ1-1; D is ambiguous. V was clipped by 6 bases and J by 11 bases, with 25 bases between them. CDR1 is MNHEY, CDR2 SVGAGI, per germline. This CDR3 has 15 amino acids. DNA for the CDR3: TGTGCCAGCAGCCCAAAGGTACCCTTGCCCCCTGGGGCTTTCTTT. It encodes CASSPKVPLPPGAFF.

This clone has just one count. The chain couples TRBV10-3 to TRBJ1-1, with 8 positions matching TRBD1. V gave up 1 base and J gave up 0 bases; unmatched junction bases: 10. Germline V gene lookup returns CDR1 ENHRY and CDR2 SYGVKD. This CDR3 comprises 18 residues. CDR3 bases: TGTGCCATCAGTGAGTTAATCCTCAGGGGGCACATGAACACTGAAGCTTTCTTT. The encoded protein is CAISELILRGHMNTEAFF.

This chain links TRBV25-1 with TRBJ1-1, with TRBD1 as a possible D gene (5 bases). The length of the CDR3 is 13 residues. CDR1 is MGHDK, CDR2 SYGVNS, per germline. The ends were cut back, 9 bases at V and 10 bases at J, with 21 bases in the middle. The CDR3 DNA is TGTGCCAGTGGGGGGGAGCGGGAACTTGGAGCTTTCTTT. Translation gives CASGGERELGAFF. Full variable domain (outside the CDR3, taken from reference TRBV25-1 and TRBJ1-1): EADIYQTPRYLVIGTGKKITLECSQTMGHDKMYWYQQDPGMELHLIHYSYGVNSTEKGDLSSESTVSRIRTEHFPLTLESARPSHTSQYLCASGGERELGAFFGQGTRLTVV.

CDR3 amino acids: CASSLSLGAVMNTEAFF. For the CDR3, the DNA is TGTGCCAGCAGTTTATCCCTCGGGGCGGTTATGAACACTGAAGCTTTCTTT. V gene TRBV28 combines with J gene TRBJ1-1, with a tentative D call TRBD1 (5 bases). Trimming took 1 base from V and 0 from J, leaving 15 bases between them. This CDR3 comprises 17 residues. From germline, CDR1 is MDHEN and CDR2 SYDVKM.

This clone was seen ten or more times. The chain couples TRBV25-1 to TRBJ2-7; 7 bases agree with TRBD1. Per the germline V gene, CDR1 is MGHDK and CDR2 is SYGVNS. The CDR3 has 16 amino acids. Germline trimming cut 4 bases from V and 0 bases from J; bases unmatched to any gene: 9. CDR3 region: CASSGPTGRDSYEQYF. The CDR3 DNA reads TGTGCCAGCAGTGGCCCGACAGGGAGAGACTCCTACGAGCAGTACTTC.

The chain uses TRBV28 and TRBJ2-7; a possible D gene is TRBD2 (5 bases). Trimming removed 2 bases from V and 0 bases from J, with 14 bases in between. The CDR3 loop spans 16 amino acids. CDR1 and CDR2 (germline): MDHEN, SYDVKM. The CDR3 spells CASSLKWGVSSYEQYF. The CDR3 DNA is TGTGCCAGCAGTTTAAAGTGGGGAGTAAGCTCCTACGAGCAGTACTTC.

The chain combines TRBV7-9 with TRBJ1-1; D gene ambiguous. The V and J ends lost 4 bases and 2 bases respectively, with 14 bases between them. The CDR3 covers 15 residues. Germline assignment: CDR1 SEHNR and CDR2 FQNEAQ (reference sequence). The CDR3: CASSYLRGTNTEAFF. In nucleotides, the CDR3 is TGTGCCAGCAGCTACCTCCGGGGAACCAACACTGAAGCTTTCTTT.

The chain joins TRBV19 to TRBJ2-7; TRBD1 matches at 8 bases. Per germline, CDR1 LNHDA and CDR2 SQIVND (reference sequence). This CDR3 has 15 residues. V lost 3 bases, J lost 2 bases, and 6 bases stayed unmatched. CDR3 sequence reads: CASSMFQGATYEQYF. As DNA, the CDR3 is TGTGCCAGTAGTATGTTTCAGGGGGCTACCTACGAGCAGTACTTC.

The chain recombines TRBV5-1 with TRBJ2-1; TRBD2 aligns across 11 bases. Germline assignment: CDR1 SGHRS and CDR2 YFSETQ. This CDR3 has 15 amino acids. With 5 bases clipped from V and 5 bases from J, the junction kept 6 bases outside the gene matches. The CDR3 sequence is CASSYTSGRNNEQFF. The DNA for the CDR3 is TGCGCCAGCAGTTACACTAGCGGGAGAAACAATGAGCAGTTCTTC.

This sequence joins TRBV11-3 and TRBJ1-1; 7 bases align to TRBD1. V was pared by 0 bases and J by 5 bases, with 0 bases of the junction left unmatched. CDR3 length: 13 amino acids. Germline V gene sequence: CDR1 SGHNT, CDR2 YENEEA. The CDR3 loop reads CASSLEQGTEAFF. The CDR3 DNA reads as TGTGCCAGCAGCTTAGAACAGGGGACTGAAGCTTTCTTT.

This rearrangement joins TRBV28 to TRBJ2-6, with 8 bases lining up with TRBD1. Germline assignment: CDR1 MDHEN and CDR2 SYDVKM. The CDR3 has 16 amino acids. V dropped 8 bases and J dropped 0; count of bases not matched to a gene: 6. For the CDR3, the DNA is TGTGCCAGCGAGGACAGGGTGCGCTCTGGGGCCAACGTCCTGACTTTC. It translates to CASEDRVRSGANVLTF.

The rearrangement links TRBV29-1 to TRBJ2-1, with D perhaps matching TRBD2 (5 bases). Trimming cost V 6 bases and J 10 bases, with 13 bases left between them. The CDR3 length is 11 residues. Germline CDR1 reads SQVTM; CDR2 reads ANQGSEA. The CDR3 bases are TGCAGCGTCCCCAGGTCGGGGGAGCAGTTCTTC. It is translated as CSVPRSGEQFF.

This clone was seen repeatedly, ten times or more. The V gene is TRBV25-1, the J gene TRBJ2-7; TRBD2 matches at 11 bases. This CDR3 comprises 14 residues. Trimming took 5 bases from V and 7 from J; bases not matched to a gene: 7. Per the germline V gene, CDR1 is MGHDK and CDR2 is SYGVNS. CDR3 bases: TGTGCCAGCAGTTCGGGACTAGCGGAGGAAGAGCAGTACTTC. Its protein is CASSSGLAEEEQYF.

This chain connects TRBV5-1 to TRBJ2-4; D is uncertain. Germline V CDR1 and CDR2: SGHRS, YFSETQ. The CDR3 is 14 residues long. V lost 6 bases to trimming and J lost 2 bases, with 12 bases between them. The CDR3 coding sequence is TGCGCCAGCAACCCGGAAGGGACCAAAAACATTCAGTACTTC. Translating it yields CASNPEGTKNIQYF.

The chain uses TRBV5-1 and TRBJ2-7; TRBD1 matches at 8 bases. This CDR3 contains 13 residues. Germline-derived CDR1 and CDR2 are SGHRS and YFSETQ. V was clipped by 4 bases and J by 3 bases; unmatched bases: 3. The CDR3, as DNA: TGCGCCAGCAGCACGGGACAGGTCTACGAGCAGTACTTC. The encoded protein is CASSTGQVYEQYF. Based on the CDR3 plus reference TRBV5-1 and TRBJ2-7, the full variable domain is KAGVTQTPRYLIKTRGQQVTLSCSPISGHRSVSWYQQTPGQGLQFLFEYFSETQRNKGNFPGRFSGRQFSNSRSEMNVSTLELGDSALYLCASSTGQVYEQYFGPGTRLTVT.

This chain uses TRBV25-1 with TRBJ2-1; D might be TRBD1 (7 bases). V lost 1 base and J 7 bases, leaving 14 bases between the germline ends. The CDR3 spans 15 residues. Germline V gene data show CDR1 as MGHDK and CDR2 as SYGVNS. The CDR3 here is CASSEWEAGGNEQFF. The CDR3 DNA reads TGTGCCAGCAGTGAATGGGAGGCAGGGGGGAATGAGCAGTTCTTC.

The chain has TRBV5-1 and TRBJ2-1; D possibly corresponds to TRBD2 (6 bases). V lost 1 base, J lost 9 bases, and 11 bases lay in between. The V gene's germline CDR1 is SGHRS and CDR2 YFSETQ. The CDR3 has 13 amino acids. The CDR3 reads CASSLFGSGEQFF. The CDR3 DNA reads TGCGCCAGCAGCTTGTTCGGGAGTGGTGAGCAGTTCTTC.

The V and J genes are TRBV19 and TRBJ1-5; D gene uncertain. V gave up 2 bases and J gave up 6 bases, with 14 bases separating them. Per germline, CDR1 LNHDA and CDR2 SQIVND (reference sequence). There are 15 residues in the CDR3. The CDR3 loop reads CASSILTTFGQPQHF. The CDR3 nucleotides read TGTGCCAGTAGTATATTGACGACATTTGGTCAGCCCCAGCATTTT.

This clone appeared a few times. The chain employs TRBV25-1 and TRBJ2-5, with 13 bases identical to TRBD2. Germline CDR1 is MGHDK and CDR2 is SYGVNS. V was clipped by 3 bases and J by 3 bases; unmatched bases: 4. There are 16 residues in the CDR3. This chain's CDR3 is CASSEPGLAGEETQYF. The CDR3 bases are TGTGCCAGCAGTGAGCCCGGACTAGCGGGAGAAGAGACCCAGTACTTC.

This chain links TRBV25-1 with TRBJ2-5; maybe TRBD2 (5 bases). The germline gives CDR1 MGHDK, CDR2 SYGVNS. The V and J ends lost 1 base and 2 bases respectively, with 11 bases between them. CDR3 length equals 15 residues. The CDR3 DNA is TGTGCCAGCAGTGAATCTCGAGGGTGGCAAGAGACCCAGTACTTC. Its protein product is CASSESRGWQETQYF. Together with reference TRBV25-1 and TRBJ2-5, the CDR3 gives the full variable domain: EADIYQTPRYLVIGTGKKITLECSQTMGHDKMYWYQQDPGMELHLIHYSYGVNSTEKGDLSSESTVSRIRTEHFPLTLESARPSHTSQYLCASSESRGWQETQYFGPGTRLLVL.

The chain links TRBV18 to TRBJ2-1; either TRBD1 or TRBD2 may supply D (5 bases each). The germline V and J ends were trimmed by 3 bases and 1 base, with 13 bases remaining between them. The CDR3 contains 16 residues. Germline V gene data show CDR1 as KGHSH and CDR2 as LQKENI. CDR3 bases: TGTGCCAGCTCACCCACCCCGGGGCAGTCCTACAATGAGCAGTTCTTC. It codes for CASSPTPGQSYNEQFF.

The chain combines TRBV6-4 with TRBJ2-1, with TRBD2 matching 8 bases. Germline V gene data show CDR1 as MRHNA and CDR2 as SNTAGT. V lost 0 bases, J lost 6 bases, and 10 bases stayed unmatched. The CDR3 length is 17 residues. This CDR3 is CASSDSVSGSSGNEQFF. The CDR3 coding sequence is TGTGCCAGCAGTGACTCAGTGAGCGGGAGCAGTGGCAATGAGCAGTTCTTC.

The chain recombines TRBV11-2 with TRBJ1-1; 8 bases align to TRBD1. This CDR3 contains 14 residues. CDR1 and CDR2 from the germline V gene are SGHAT and FQNNGV. The junction had 7 bases not matched to a gene; V was cut back by 4 bases and J by 6 bases. The CDR3 DNA is TGTGCCAGCAGCTCGCAGGGGGCGCGGGCTGAAGCTTTCTTT. Protein sequence: CASSSQGARAEAFF.

The rearrangement links TRBV27 to TRBJ2-7; D remains ambiguous. Deletions cut 4 bases from V and 6 bases from J, with 16 bases between. The CDR3 is 14 amino acids. CDR1 is MNHEY, CDR2 SMNVEV, per germline (reference sequence). The CDR3 protein is CASSWGPTNSEQYF. The CDR3 DNA reads TGTGCCAGCAGTTGGGGTCCCACAAACAGCGAGCAGTACTTC.

The chain carries TRBV6-5 and TRBJ2-6; D gene unclear. The germline gives CDR1 MNHEY, CDR2 SVGAGI. V was cut by 6 bases and J by 0 bases, with 9 bases left in between. The CDR3 runs to 15 residues. The CDR3 sequence is CASSFDFSGANVLTF. The CDR3 DNA sequence: TGTGCCAGCAGCTTCGACTTCTCTGGGGCCAACGTCCTGACTTTC.